The clone carrying this TCR beta chain has just a few counts. Trimming shortened V by 0 bases and J by 2 bases, and 8 bases separated the two germline ends. The CDR3 runs to 15 residues. The V gene's germline CDR1 is DFQATT and CDR2 SNEGSKA (reference sequence). A second roughly 7 to 11 cycle PCR used barcoded and J-beta primers. TCRdb used MiXCR to reprocess the 5' RACE reads, holding one entry per CDR3 protein. The sample has 1.5 million to 2 million distinct CDR3 sequences, around half seen once. The sample is drawn from a study of blood T cells in healthy people across ages. The specimen sequenced was blood. This TCR was recovered from a woman aged 40 to 55 in good health. The chain carries TRBV20-1 and TRBJ2-6; D is unclear. The chain's CDR3 is CSARDARAGANVLTF. The CDR3 DNA reads TGCAGTGCTAGAGATGCTCGGGCTGGGGCCAACGTCCTGACTTTC.